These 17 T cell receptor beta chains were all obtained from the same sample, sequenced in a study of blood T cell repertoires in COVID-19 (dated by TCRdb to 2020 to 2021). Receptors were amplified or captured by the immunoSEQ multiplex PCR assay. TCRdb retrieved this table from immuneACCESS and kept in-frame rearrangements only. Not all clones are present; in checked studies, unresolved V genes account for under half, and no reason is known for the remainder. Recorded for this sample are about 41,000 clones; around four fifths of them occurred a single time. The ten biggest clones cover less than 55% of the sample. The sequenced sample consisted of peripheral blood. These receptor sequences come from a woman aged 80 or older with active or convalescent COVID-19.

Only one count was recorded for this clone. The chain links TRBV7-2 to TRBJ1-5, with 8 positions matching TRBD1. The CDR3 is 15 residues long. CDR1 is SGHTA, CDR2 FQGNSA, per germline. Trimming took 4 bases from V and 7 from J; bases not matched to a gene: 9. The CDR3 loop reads CASSSQTGGWQPQHF. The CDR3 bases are TGTGCCAGCAGCTCGCAAACAGGGGGGTGGCAGCCCCAGCATTTT.

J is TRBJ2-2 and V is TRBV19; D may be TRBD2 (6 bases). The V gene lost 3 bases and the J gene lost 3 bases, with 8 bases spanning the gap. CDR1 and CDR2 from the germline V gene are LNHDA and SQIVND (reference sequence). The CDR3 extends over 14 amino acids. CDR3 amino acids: CASSMGGDTGELFF. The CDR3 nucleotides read TGTGCCAGTAGTATGGGGGGTGACACCGGGGAGCTGTTTTTT. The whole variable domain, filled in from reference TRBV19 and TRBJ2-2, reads DGGITQSPKYLFRKEGQNVTLSCEQNLNHDAMYWYRQDPGQGLRLIYYSQIVNDFQKGDIAEGYSVSREKKESFPLTVTSAQKNPTAFYLCASSMGGDTGELFFGEGSRLTVL.

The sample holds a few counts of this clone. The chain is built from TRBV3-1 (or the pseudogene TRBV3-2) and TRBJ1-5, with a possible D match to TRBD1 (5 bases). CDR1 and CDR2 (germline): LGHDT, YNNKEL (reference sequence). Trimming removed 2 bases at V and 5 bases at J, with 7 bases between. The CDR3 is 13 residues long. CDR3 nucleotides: TGTGCCAGCAGCCAACTAGGGGATCAGCCCCAGCATTTT. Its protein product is CASSQLGDQPQHF.

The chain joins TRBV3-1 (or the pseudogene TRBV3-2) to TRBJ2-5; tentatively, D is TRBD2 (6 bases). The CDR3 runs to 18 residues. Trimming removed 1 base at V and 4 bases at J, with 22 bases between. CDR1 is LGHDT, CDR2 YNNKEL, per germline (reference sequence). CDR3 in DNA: TGTGCCAGCAGCCAAGTCGTACGGGAGAAGACGGAGCGAGAGACCCAGTACTTC. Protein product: CASSQVVREKTERETQYF.

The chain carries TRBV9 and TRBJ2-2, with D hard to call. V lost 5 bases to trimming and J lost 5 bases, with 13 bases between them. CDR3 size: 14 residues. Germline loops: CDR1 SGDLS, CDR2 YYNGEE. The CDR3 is CASSARVSTGELFF. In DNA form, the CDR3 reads TGTGCCAGCAGTGCCCGGGTTAGTACCGGGGAGCTGTTTTTT.

CDR3 nucleotides: TGTGCCAGTAGTCTCCGGGACTACCCCACCGGGGAGCTGTTTTTT. Translating gives CASSLRDYPTGELFF. The genes are TRBV19 and TRBJ2-2; 7 bases are a match to TRBD2. V shed 5 bases and J 4 bases; nucleotides not matched to a gene: 7. The CDR3 consists of 15 residues. CDR1 and CDR2 from the germline V gene are LNHDA and SQIVND (reference sequence).

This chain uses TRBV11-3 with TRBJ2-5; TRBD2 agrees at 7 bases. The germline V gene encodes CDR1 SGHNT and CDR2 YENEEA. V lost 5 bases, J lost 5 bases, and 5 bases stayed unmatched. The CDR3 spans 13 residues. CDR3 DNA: TGTGCCAGCAGCCCGGGACTAAGTGAGACCCAGTACTTC. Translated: CASSPGLSETQYF.

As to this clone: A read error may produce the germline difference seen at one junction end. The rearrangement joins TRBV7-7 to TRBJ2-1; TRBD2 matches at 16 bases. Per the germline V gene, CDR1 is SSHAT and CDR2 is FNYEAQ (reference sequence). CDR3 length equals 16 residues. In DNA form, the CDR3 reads TGTGCTAGCAGCCCCACCGGGACTAGCGGGAGGGGTGAGCAGTTCTTC. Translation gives CASSPTGTSGRGEQFF.

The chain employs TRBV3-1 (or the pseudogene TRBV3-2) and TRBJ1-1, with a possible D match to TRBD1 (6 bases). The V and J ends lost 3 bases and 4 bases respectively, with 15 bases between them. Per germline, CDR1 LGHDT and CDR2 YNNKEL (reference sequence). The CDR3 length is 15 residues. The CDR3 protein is CASSHTGIDGTEAFF. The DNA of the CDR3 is TGTGCCAGCAGCCACACAGGGATTGACGGCACTGAAGCTTTCTTT.

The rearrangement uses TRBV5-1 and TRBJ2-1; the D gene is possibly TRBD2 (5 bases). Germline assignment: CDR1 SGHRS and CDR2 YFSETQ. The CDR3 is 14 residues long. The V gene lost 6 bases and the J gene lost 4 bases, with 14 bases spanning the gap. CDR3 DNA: TGCGCCAGCACTCCTGGTGGGGAGTACAATGAGCAGTTCTTC. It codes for CASTPGGEYNEQFF.

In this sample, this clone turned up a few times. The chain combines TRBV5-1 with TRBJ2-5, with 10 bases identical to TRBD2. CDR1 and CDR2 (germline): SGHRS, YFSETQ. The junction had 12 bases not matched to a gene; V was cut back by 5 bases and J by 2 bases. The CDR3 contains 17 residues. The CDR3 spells CASSASGRALEQETQYF. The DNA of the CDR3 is TGCGCCAGCAGTGCCAGCGGGAGGGCCCTGGAGCAAGAGACCCAGTACTTC. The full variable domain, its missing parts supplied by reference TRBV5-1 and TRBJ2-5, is KAGVTQTPRYLIKTRGQQVTLSCSPISGHRSVSWYQQTPGQGLQFLFEYFSETQRNKGNFPGRFSGRQFSNSRSEMNVSTLELGDSALYLCASSASGRALEQETQYFGPGTRLLVL.

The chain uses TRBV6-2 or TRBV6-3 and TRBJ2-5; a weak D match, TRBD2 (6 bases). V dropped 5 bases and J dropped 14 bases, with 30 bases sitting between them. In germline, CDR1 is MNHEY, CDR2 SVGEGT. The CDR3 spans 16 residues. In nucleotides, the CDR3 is TGTGCCAGCAGTGACCTAAGACAAAGGCTCGGGGGACCTATTTACTTC. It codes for CASSDLRQRLGGPIYF.

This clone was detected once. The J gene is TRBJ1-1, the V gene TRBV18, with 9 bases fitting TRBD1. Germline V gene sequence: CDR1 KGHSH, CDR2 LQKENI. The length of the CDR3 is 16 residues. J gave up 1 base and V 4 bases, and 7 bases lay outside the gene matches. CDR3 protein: CASSRGQGEGNTEAFF. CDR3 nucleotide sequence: TGTGCCAGCTCACGGGGACAGGGTGAGGGGAACACTGAAGCTTTCTTT.

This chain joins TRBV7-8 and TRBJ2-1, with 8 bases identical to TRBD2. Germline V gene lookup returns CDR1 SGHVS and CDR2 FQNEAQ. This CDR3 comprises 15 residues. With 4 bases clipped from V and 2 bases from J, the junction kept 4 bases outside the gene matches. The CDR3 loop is CASSSSGFTYNEQFF. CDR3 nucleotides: TGTGCCAGCAGCTCTAGCGGGTTCACCTACAATGAGCAGTTCTTC.

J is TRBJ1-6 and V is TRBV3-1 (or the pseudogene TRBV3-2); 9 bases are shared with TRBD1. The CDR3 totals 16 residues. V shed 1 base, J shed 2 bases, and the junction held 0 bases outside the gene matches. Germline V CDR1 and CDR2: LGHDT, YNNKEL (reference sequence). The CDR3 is CASSQGDRAYNSPLHF. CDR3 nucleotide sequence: TGTGCCAGCAGCCAAGGGGACAGGGCCTATAATTCACCCCTCCACTTT.

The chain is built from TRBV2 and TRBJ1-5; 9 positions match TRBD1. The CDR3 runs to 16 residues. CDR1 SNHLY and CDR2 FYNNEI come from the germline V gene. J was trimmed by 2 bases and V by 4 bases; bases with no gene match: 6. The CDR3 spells CASSGTDRGGNQPQHF. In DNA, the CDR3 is TGTGCCAGCAGTGGCACAGACAGGGGGGGCAATCAGCCCCAGCATTTT.

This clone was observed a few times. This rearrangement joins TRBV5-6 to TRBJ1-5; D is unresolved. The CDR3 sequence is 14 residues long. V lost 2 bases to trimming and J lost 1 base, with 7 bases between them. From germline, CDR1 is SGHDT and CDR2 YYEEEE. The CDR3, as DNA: TGTGCCAGCAGCTTCGGTTCGAGCAATCAGCCCCAGCATTTT. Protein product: CASSFGSSNQPQHF.